The 25 T cell receptor beta chains below were found in one sample sequenced in a study of blood T cell repertoires in COVID-19. The repertoire was sequenced with immunoSEQ multiplex PCR; TCRdb's copy has only in-frame clones and lacks some. The table lists 150,000 or so clones, roughly 90% of them singletons. The sample was PBMCs or T cells enriched from blood (not recorded which). Source of these receptors: a woman in her 30s with acute COVID-19.

This sequence joins TRBV6-4 and TRBJ2-3, with TRBD1 matching 12 bases. Germline trimming cut 6 bases from V and 6 bases from J; bases unmatched to any gene: 10. The germline V gene encodes CDR1 MRHNA and CDR2 SNTAGT. This CDR3 contains 16 residues. CDR3 sequence reads: CASSRLGQGARDTQYF. The CDR3 nucleotides read TGTGCCAGCAGCCGGCTGGGACAGGGGGCGAGGGATACGCAGTATTTT.

The J gene is TRBJ2-3, the V gene TRBV25-1, with TRBD2 identical over 13 bases. With 2 bases clipped from V and 6 bases from J, the junction kept 8 bases outside the gene matches. This CDR3 is built from 17 residues. CDR1 and CDR2 from the germline V gene are MGHDK and SYGVNS. CDR3 protein: CASSEGTSGTRRDTQYF. In DNA, the CDR3 is TGTGCCAGCAGTGAAGGGACTAGCGGGACCCGGAGGGATACGCAGTATTTT.

The V and J genes are TRBV19 and TRBJ2-5; 16 bases agree with TRBD2. The CDR3 contains 18 residues. Per germline, CDR1 LNHDA and CDR2 SQIVND (reference sequence). V shed 5 bases, J shed 4 bases, and the junction held 10 bases outside the gene matches. The CDR3: CASSWGAGTSGRGETQYF. DNA for the CDR3: TGTGCCAGTAGTTGGGGTGCCGGGACTAGCGGGAGGGGAGAGACCCAGTACTTC.

This chain links TRBV4-3 with TRBJ2-5; D remains unclear. The CDR3 consists of 15 residues. CDR1 and CDR2 (germline): LGHNA, YSLEER. Trimming took off 3 bases at V and 5 bases at J, with 16 bases between the two ends. The CDR3 loop is CASSQEWVSFETQYF. The CDR3 nucleotides read TGCGCCAGCAGCCAGGAGTGGGTTAGTTTTGAGACCCAGTACTTC.

CDR3: CASSQDRGRQETQYF. CDR3 bases: TGTGCCAGCAGCCAAGATAGGGGCAGACAAGAGACCCAGTACTTC. The chain uses TRBV4-2 and TRBJ2-5; maybe TRBD1 (5 bases). Germline values: CDR1 LGHNA, CDR2 YNFKEQ. Trimming took off 0 bases at V and 2 bases at J, with 10 bases between the two ends. This CDR3 is 15 amino acids long.

The genes are TRBV6-4 and TRBJ1-5; D is unresolved. There are 13 residues in the CDR3. V shed 2 bases and J shed 9 bases, with 11 bases lying between them. Per germline, CDR1 MRHNA and CDR2 SNTAGT. Written as DNA, the CDR3 is TGTGCCAGCAGTGACACCCCAGAGGGGCCCCAGCATTTT. Translating gives CASSDTPEGPQHF.

V gene TRBV19 combines with J gene TRBJ1-1, with TRBD1 identical over 11 bases. V was clipped by 3 bases and J by 3 bases; unmatched bases: 12. CDR3 size: 18 residues. Per the germline V gene, CDR1 is LNHDA and CDR2 is SQIVND (reference sequence). Written as DNA, the CDR3 is TGTGCCAGTAGTATCAGCCGGGACAGGGGGGTGAGTGACACTGAAGCTTTCTTT. Protein product: CASSISRDRGVSDTEAFF. Based on the CDR3 plus reference TRBV19 and TRBJ1-1, the full variable domain is DGGITQSPKYLFRKEGQNVTLSCEQNLNHDAMYWYRQDPGQGLRLIYYSQIVNDFQKGDIAEGYSVSREKKESFPLTVTSAQKNPTAFYLCASSISRDRGVSDTEAFFGQGTRLTVV.

In the case of this clone: Different DNA sequences within this sample yield the same CDR3. This CDR3 is CASSVARDNEQFF. CDR3 in DNA: TGTGCCAGCAGCGTAGCTCGAGATAATGAGCAGTTCTTC. J is TRBJ2-1 and V is TRBV9; D unclear. Germline assignment: CDR1 SGDLS and CDR2 YYNGEE. Deletions cut 0 bases from V and 7 bases from J, with 8 bases between. CDR3 size: 13 residues. The whole variable domain, filled in from reference TRBV9 and TRBJ2-1, reads DSGVTQTPKHLITATGQRVTLRCSPRSGDLSVYWYQQSLDQGLQFLIQYYNGEERAKGNILERFSAQQFPDLHSELNLSSLELGDSALYFCASSVARDNEQFFGPGTRLTVL.

The J gene is TRBJ2-2, the V gene TRBV5-4, with D possibly being TRBD1 (6 bases). Germline V gene lookup returns CDR1 SGHNT and CDR2 YYREEE (reference sequence). With 0 bases removed from V and 9 bases from J, the gap between germline ends came to 9 bases. The CDR3 runs 13 residues. CDR3 bases: TGTGCCAGCAGCTTGGCGGACAGCCGGGAGCTGTTTTTT. As protein: CASSLADSRELFF.

J is TRBJ2-2 and V is TRBV28; 9 nucleotides align to TRBD2. The CDR3 is 16 residues long. Germline V CDR1 and CDR2: MDHEN, SYDVKM. Germline trimming cut 1 base from V and 5 bases from J; bases unmatched to any gene: 5. As DNA, the CDR3 is TGTGCCAGCAGTTTATACTCCAGCGGGGGGACCGGGGAGCTGTTTTTT. Translating it yields CASSLYSSGGTGELFF.

The rearrangement joins TRBV6-2 or TRBV6-3 to TRBJ2-5; TRBD2 agrees at 14 bases. V was clipped by 2 bases and J by 5 bases; unmatched bases: 4. This CDR3 spans 16 amino acids. CDR1 and CDR2 (germline): MNHEY, SVGEGT. DNA for the CDR3: TGTGCCAGCAGTTACGGACTAGCGGGAGGCTGGGAGACCCAGTACTTC. It codes for CASSYGLAGGWETQYF.

In its sample, this clone was seen a few times. V usage is TRBV19 and J usage is TRBJ2-1; 7 nucleotides match TRBD2. Germline CDR1 is LNHDA and CDR2 is SQIVND (reference sequence). The length of the CDR3 is 19 residues. V lost 5 bases, J lost 6 bases, and 22 bases stayed unmatched. CDR3 sequence reads: CASSAGGASGGNFGNEQFF. The CDR3 DNA follows: TGTGCCAGTAGTGCCGGAGGGGCTAGCGGAGGGAATTTTGGCAATGAGCAGTTCTTC.

The chain is built from TRBV28 and TRBJ1-1, with D uncertain. CDR3 size: 17 residues. Germline assignment: CDR1 MDHEN and CDR2 SYDVKM. V lost 4 bases and J lost 4, with 22 bases in between. CDR3 loop: CASSSSDTVGRITEAFF. The CDR3 DNA is TGTGCCAGCAGTTCCTCCGATACGGTTGGGCGTATCACTGAAGCTTTCTTT.

V usage is TRBV27 and J usage is TRBJ1-5; 8 bases are a match to TRBD1. The germline V gene has CDR1 MNHEY and CDR2 SMNVEV (reference sequence). The CDR3 totals 14 residues. With 6 bases clipped from V and 4 bases from J, the junction kept 5 bases outside the gene matches. The CDR3 DNA is TGTGCCAGCAGCCTAGACAGGGGAAATCAGCCCCAGCATTTT. Its protein product is CASSLDRGNQPQHF.

This chain uses TRBV3-1 (or the pseudogene TRBV3-2) with TRBJ2-2, with 10 bases fitting TRBD2. The CDR3 is made up of 16 amino acids. V was clipped by 7 bases and J by 6 bases; unmatched bases: 11. The V gene's germline CDR1 is LGHDT and CDR2 YNNKEL (reference sequence). The CDR3 DNA is TGTGCCAGCAAGTACGCTAGCGGGAGTGGTCCCGGGGAGCTGTTTTTT. Residues: CASKYASGSGPGELFF.

The chain links TRBV11-2 to TRBJ1-3; TRBD1 might be the D (5 bases). This CDR3 is 14 amino acids long. V shed 4 bases and J shed 3 bases, with 10 bases lying between them. CDR1 is SGHAT, CDR2 FQNNGV, per germline. The CDR3 bases are TGTGCCAGCAGCTCACAGGTTATTGGAAACACCATATATTTT. Translated, it gives CASSSQVIGNTIYF.

The V gene is TRBV11-2, the J gene TRBJ2-3; 7 nucleotides agree with TRBD2. V gave up 5 bases and J gave up 5 bases; unmatched junction bases: 7. The CDR3 is made up of 14 amino acids. Germline values: CDR1 SGHAT, CDR2 FQNNGV. CDR3 coding DNA: TGTGCCAGCAGCCAGCGGGATTATGGAGATACGCAGTATTTT. Translation: CASSQRDYGDTQYF.

The count of this clone is one. The same CDR3 is also encoded by other DNA sequences in this sample. CDR3 nucleotides: TGTGCCAGCTCACCCGGGACAAGCGGTTACGAGCAGTACTTC. It specifies CASSPGTSGYEQYF. V gene TRBV18 combines with J gene TRBJ2-7, with D maybe TRBD1 (6 bases). There are 14 residues in the CDR3. The V end lost 3 bases, the J end lost 4 bases, and 13 bases lay between the germline ends. Per germline, CDR1 KGHSH and CDR2 LQKENI.

The chain uses TRBV7-6 and TRBJ2-7; 7 nucleotides agree with TRBD1. The CDR3 is 15 residues long. V was pared by 0 bases and J by 5 bases, with 7 bases of the junction left unmatched. CDR1 and CDR2 from the germline V gene are SGHVS and FNYEAQ. CDR3 DNA: TGTGCCAGCAGCTTAGCCCCGACAGGGAGAAACGAGCAGTACTTC. Translated, it gives CASSLAPTGRNEQYF.

This sequence joins TRBV6-1 and TRBJ1-1, with D possibly being TRBD1 (5 bases). The ends were cut back, 1 base at V and 3 bases at J, with 9 bases in the middle. The length of the CDR3 is 14 residues. Germline assignment: CDR1 MNHNS and CDR2 SASEGT. The CDR3 spells CASSEERGYTEAFF. CDR3 bases: TGTGCCAGCAGTGAAGAAAGGGGTTACACTGAAGCTTTCTTT.

CDR3 DNA sequence: TGTGCCAGCAGTTCCGGACAGGGCGGCTATGGCTACACCTTC. This codes for CASSSGQGGYGYTF. The chain uses TRBV6-2 or TRBV6-3 and TRBJ1-2; TRBD1 agrees at 8 bases. CDR1 and CDR2 (germline): MNHEY, SVGEGT. V was clipped by 4 bases and J by 4 bases; unmatched bases: 5. The CDR3 has 14 amino acids.

The CDR3 sequence is CASSKRKTSRTYNEQFF. The CDR3 DNA reads TGTGCCAGCAGCAAGAGGAAGACTAGCAGGACGTACAATGAGCAGTTCTTC. The chain carries TRBV21-1 and TRBJ2-1; TRBD2, as called in the table, went unchecked against the DNA. TRBV21-1 is a listed pseudogene. This CDR3 spans 17 amino acids.

The CDR3 coding sequence is TGTGCCATCAAGGACAACGCCGATACGCAGTATTTT. Translation gives CAIKDNADTQYF. The rearrangement joins TRBV10-3 to TRBJ2-3; weak D call: TRBD1 (5 bases). Germline CDR1 reads ENHRY; CDR2 reads SYGVKD. V lost 7 bases to trimming and J lost 6 bases, with 11 bases between them. This CDR3 has 12 amino acids.

The rearrangement links TRBV28 to TRBJ2-2; TRBD1 aligns across 10 bases. The germline V gene has CDR1 MDHEN and CDR2 SYDVKM. J was trimmed by 4 bases and V by 5 bases; bases with no gene match: 4. The CDR3 runs to 15 residues. CDR3 nucleotides: TGTGCCAGCAGTACCGGGACAGGGGTCACCGGGGAGCTGTTTTTT. Its translation is CASSTGTGVTGELFF. Supplemented by reference TRBV28 and TRBJ2-2, the full variable domain reads DVKVTQSSRYLVKRTGEKVFLECVQDMDHENMFWYRQDPGLGLRLIYFSYDVKMKEKGDIPEGYSVSREKKERFSLILESASTNQTSMYLCASSTGTGVTGELFFGEGSRLTVL.

This chain connects TRBV19 to TRBJ2-4; possibly TRBD2 for D (6 bases). The CDR3 is 13 amino acids. CDR1 LNHDA and CDR2 SQIVND come from the germline V gene (reference sequence). The V and J ends lost 7 bases and 11 bases respectively, with 18 bases between them. The CDR3 here is CASTRRGEDFQYF. The CDR3 bases are TGTGCCAGTACCCGGAGGGGTGAGGATTTTCAGTACTTC.